The clone carrying this T cell receptor (beta chain) was counted between two and nine times. This sample was taken from a study of blood T cell repertoires in COVID-19. Looking at the study overall: The origin of the acute and convalescent COVID-19 samples was the United States, Italy and Spain.

Trimming pared 7 bases from V and 6 bases from J, leaving 9 bases between. The CDR3 consists of 12 residues. Per germline, CDR1 LGHNT and CDR2 FRNRAP. Methods used by the authors: Amplification with reference gene primers provided the estimates of nucleated cell counts. The protocol was immunoSEQ multiplex PCR, while the TCRdb copy is restricted to in-frame clones and leaves out a portion. The V and J calls and clone size were taken over from that table, and D and trimming were inferred from the DNA. This sample has some 58,000 clones, with approximately 77% found just once. This clonotype was sampled from a human donor in a cohort sampled during active COVID-19. The V call is TRBV12-5, the J call TRBJ2-2; D may be TRBD1 (5 bases). Sample: peripheral blood. The CDR3 sequence is CASAWGSGELFF. CDR3 in DNA: TGTGCTAGTGCTTGGGGCTCCGGGGAGCTGTTTTTT.